This record concerns one TCR beta chain sequence. Its antigen is undetermined. This specimen comes from a study of Tregs in tolerant kidney transplant recipients. TCRdb's table, derived via immunoSEQ multiplex PCR, lists solely in-frame clones and lacks some. The table has around 61,000 clones, 80% to 90% seen once. Study observations and caveats: Validation in larger populations is needed because few patients were studied.

CD4+CD25+CD127- Tregs, CD4+CD25- non-Tregs, CD4 and CD8 cells were sorted. Trimming took off 0 bases at V and 5 bases at J, with 16 bases between the two ends. The CDR3 consists of 15 residues. Germline values: CDR1 GTSNPN, CDR2 SVGIG (reference sequence). J is TRBJ1-1 and V is TRBV30; D is unclear. The sample taken for sequencing was CD4+ T cells from blood. The sequence derives from a human donor in good health. The DNA of the CDR3 is TGTGCCTGGAGTGTACGGCAGGCGGCGGGGACTGAAGCTTTCTTT. As protein: CAWSVRQAAGTEAFF.